This T cell receptor (beta chain) appears in the sequencing data of a study of shared clonotypes between healthy human individuals. The overall study: The study used three CD4 naive, three CD4 memory, two CD8 naive and one CD8 memory plate per donor.

This clone has just a few counts. Germline V CDR1 and CDR2: SGHAT, FQNNGV. The V gene lost 5 bases and the J gene lost 5 bases, with 9 bases spanning the gap. There are 13 residues in the CDR3. Clones were sequenced by immunoSEQ multiplex PCR, and TCRdb holds only the in-frame ones, with some missing. The repertoire includes around 1,100,000 clones, approximately 80% of them detected once, and 0.7% to 0.95% sits in the top ten. This TCR derives from a man aged 18 to 29 in good health. Some clones in this sample may be carry-over from other donors' samples. The chain has TRBV11-2 and TRBJ2-2; D is undetermined. Sequencing input: memory CD4+ T cells from PBMCs. As for subset: CD45RA-negative fraction. CDR3 sequence: CASSQILTGELFF. Here the CDR3 DNA reads TGTGCCAGCAGCCAGATCCTGACCGGGGAGCTGTTTTTT.